This TCR beta chain was sequenced in a study of graft-versus-host responses after intestinal transplantation (dated by TCRdb to the early 2020s). Looking at the study overall: Recipients received multivisceral, liver-intestinal, or isolated intestinal transplants. Anti-thymocyte globulin induction was given to all recipients, followed by maintenance tacrolimus and steroids for 2 to 4 years. Bulk TCR-beta CDR3 sequencing was used to track graft-versus-host and host-versus-graft alloreactive T cell clones in the graft, circulation and bone marrow after intestinal transplantation. To identify alloreactive clones, pre-transplant mixed lymphocyte reaction products were sequenced and compared with unstimulated pre-transplant donor and recipient T cells. Of the 20 to 25 intestinal transplant recipients enrolled in the cohort, one of whom was a retransplant, a few patients without pretransplant specimens were excluded. A peak of at least 4% donor T cells among recipient peripheral blood mononuclear cells was the definition used for donor T cell macrochimerism. Rather than being sequenced by the commercial service, samples from a few later patients were sequenced in-house on an Illumina MiSeq and processed with MiXCR. General study outcomes and caveats: GvH clones were detected in recipient bone marrow, and some appeared earlier in ileal mucosa or blood, consistent with an intestinal mucosal origin. Conclusions were limited by the relatively low number and heterogeneity of intestinal transplant patients. Early after transplant, peak levels of circulating GvH clones were associated with declines in HvG clones. In patients with donor T cell macrochimerism, the allografts had high GvH to HvG T cell clonal ratios.

Details on this clone: Its antigen target is currently unknown. Base qualities are missing; no much larger clone stands one base away.

Libraries came from the immunoSEQ multiplex PCR assay. For most patients, genomic DNA was isolated with the Qiagen DNeasy Blood and Tissue Kit and sent frozen to Adaptive Biotechnologies for TCR sequencing. For most patients, high-throughput TCR-beta CDR3 sequencing of genomic DNA was performed by Adaptive Biotechnologies. The paper's data handling went like this. TCR sequencing data were retrieved from Adaptive's ImmunoSEQ software for 18 patients, whereas three other patients were processed with MiXCR and VDJtools. To correct CD4 versus CD8 sorting errors, any sequence found in both subsets at a frequency ratio below 5:1 was removed. CDR3 nucleotide sequences shared by donor and recipient were removed because the origin of these sequences could not be assigned. To count as alloreactive, a clone needed at least 2-fold expansion over unstimulated cells and a minimum CFSE-low frequency of 0.002% (template counts) or 0.001% (read counts). Clones detected in sequenced pre-transplant spleen, lymph node, or MLR CFSE-low populations of the donor or recipient were defined as mappable. The cumulative frequency of alloreactive clones was calculated as a percentage of all sequences, weighted by copy number. In its TCRdb copy, this immuneACCESS table keeps in-frame sequences only and misses some clones. Where compared with another copy, unresolved V genes explain less than half of these, and the others have no known cause. V, J and clone size derive from that table, while D and trimming were established from the DNA sequence. The sample includes some 120,000 clones, with 90% observed a single time. The ten largest clones capture about 0.18% of the sample.

What this sample's time point label stands for: cells obtained before transplantation from donor or recipient. CD3+CD4+ and CD3+CD8+ populations were FACS-sorted from unstimulated pre-transplant donor and recipient cells taken from spleen or lymph nodes. Trimmed from V: 5 bases; trimmed from J: 5 bases; junction bases lacking a gene match: 11. The germline V gene encodes CDR1 SGHTA and CDR2 FQGNSA. The CDR3 sequence holds 15 residues, the cysteine and phenylalanine included. Solely the CDR3 DNA is kept, with 45 bases framed from the first base. The receptor chain draws on TRBV7-2 and TRBJ2-5, with 7 central nucleotides matching TRBD2. This material consisted of unstimulated CD4+ T cells sorted from spleen or lymph node cells, taken before intestinal transplant. The sequence was collected from a human donor who received an intestinal transplant. The sequence in DNA is TGTGCCAGCAGCCGGACTAGGGGCTCTGGGGAGACCCAGTACTTC. Its coded protein is CASSRTRGSGETQYF.